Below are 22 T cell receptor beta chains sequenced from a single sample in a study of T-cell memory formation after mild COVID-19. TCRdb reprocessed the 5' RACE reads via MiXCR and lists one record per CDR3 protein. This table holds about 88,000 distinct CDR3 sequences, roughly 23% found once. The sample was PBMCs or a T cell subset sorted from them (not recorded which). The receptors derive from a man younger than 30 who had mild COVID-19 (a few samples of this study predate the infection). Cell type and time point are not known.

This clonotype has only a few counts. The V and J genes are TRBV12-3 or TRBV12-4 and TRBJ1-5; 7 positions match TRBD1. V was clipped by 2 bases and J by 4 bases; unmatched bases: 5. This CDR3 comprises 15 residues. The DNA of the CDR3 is TGTGCCAGCAGTTTAAAGGGGGCACGTAATCAGCCCCAGCATTTT. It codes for CASSLKGARNQPQHF.

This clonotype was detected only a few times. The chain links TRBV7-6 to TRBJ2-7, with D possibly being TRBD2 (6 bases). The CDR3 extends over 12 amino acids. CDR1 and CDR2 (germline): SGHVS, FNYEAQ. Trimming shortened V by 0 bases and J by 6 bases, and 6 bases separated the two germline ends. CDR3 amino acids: CASSLAGLEQYF. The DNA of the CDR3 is TGTGCCAGCAGCTTAGCGGGACTCGAGCAGTACTTC.

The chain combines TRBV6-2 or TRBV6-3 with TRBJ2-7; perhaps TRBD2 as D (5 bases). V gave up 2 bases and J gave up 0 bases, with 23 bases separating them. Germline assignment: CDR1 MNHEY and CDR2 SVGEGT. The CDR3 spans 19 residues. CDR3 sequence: CASSYRKAHPSLPSYEQYV. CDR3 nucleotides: TGTGCCAGCAGTTACCGTAAGGCCCATCCTAGCCTCCCCTCCTACGAGCAGTACGTC.

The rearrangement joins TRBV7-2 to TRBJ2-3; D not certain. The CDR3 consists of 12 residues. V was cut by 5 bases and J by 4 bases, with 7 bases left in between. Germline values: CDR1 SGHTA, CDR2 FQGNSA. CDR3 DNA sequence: TGTGCCAGCAGCCCCAGCGCAGATACGCAGTATTTT. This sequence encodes CASSPSADTQYF.

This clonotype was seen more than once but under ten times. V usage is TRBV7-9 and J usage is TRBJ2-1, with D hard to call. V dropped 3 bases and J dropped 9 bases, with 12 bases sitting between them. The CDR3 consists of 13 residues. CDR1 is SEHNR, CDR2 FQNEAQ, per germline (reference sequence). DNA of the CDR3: TGTGCCAGCAGCTTGGCCCAGTACGGTGAGCAGTTCTTC. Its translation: CASSLAQYGEQFF.

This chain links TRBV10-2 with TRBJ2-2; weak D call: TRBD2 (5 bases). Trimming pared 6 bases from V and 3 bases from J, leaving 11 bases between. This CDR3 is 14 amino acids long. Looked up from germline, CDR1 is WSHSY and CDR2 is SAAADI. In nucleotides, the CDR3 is TGCGCCAGCAGGGGTCCGGGGTACACCGGGGAGCTGTTTTTT. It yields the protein CASRGPGYTGELFF.

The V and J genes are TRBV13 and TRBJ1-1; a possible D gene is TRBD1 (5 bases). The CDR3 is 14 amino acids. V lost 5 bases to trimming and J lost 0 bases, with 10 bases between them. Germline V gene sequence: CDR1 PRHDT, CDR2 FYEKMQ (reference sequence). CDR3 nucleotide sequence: TGTGCCAGCAGCAGGGGACGGTTGAACACTGAAGCTTTCTTT. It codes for CASSRGRLNTEAFF.

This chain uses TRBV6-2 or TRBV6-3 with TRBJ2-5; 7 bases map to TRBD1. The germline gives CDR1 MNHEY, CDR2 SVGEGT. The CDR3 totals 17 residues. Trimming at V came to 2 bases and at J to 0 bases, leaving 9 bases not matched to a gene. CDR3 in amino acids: CASSYGRDSRYQETQYF. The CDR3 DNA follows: TGTGCCAGCAGTTACGGCCGGGACAGCCGGTACCAAGAGACCCAGTACTTC.

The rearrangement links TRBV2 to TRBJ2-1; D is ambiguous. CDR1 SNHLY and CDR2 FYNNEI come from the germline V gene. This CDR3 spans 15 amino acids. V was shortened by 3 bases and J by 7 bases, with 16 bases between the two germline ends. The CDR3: CASSEGRTVRNEQFF. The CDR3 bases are TGTGCCAGCAGTGAGGGTAGAACGGTTCGGAATGAGCAGTTCTTC. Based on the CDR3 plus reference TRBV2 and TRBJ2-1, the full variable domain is EPEVTQTPSHQVTQMGQEVILRCVPISNHLYFYWYRQILGQKVEFLVSFYNNEISEKSEIFDDQFSVERPDGSNFTLKIRSTKLEDSAMYFCASSEGRTVRNEQFFGPGTRLTVL.

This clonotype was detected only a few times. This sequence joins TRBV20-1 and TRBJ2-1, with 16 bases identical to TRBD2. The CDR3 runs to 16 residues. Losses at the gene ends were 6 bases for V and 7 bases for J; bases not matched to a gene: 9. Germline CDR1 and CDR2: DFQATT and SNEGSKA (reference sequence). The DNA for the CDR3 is TGCAGTGCAACCGGGACTAGCGGGGGGGCTGCTAATGAGCAGTTCTTC. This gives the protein CSATGTSGGAANEQFF.

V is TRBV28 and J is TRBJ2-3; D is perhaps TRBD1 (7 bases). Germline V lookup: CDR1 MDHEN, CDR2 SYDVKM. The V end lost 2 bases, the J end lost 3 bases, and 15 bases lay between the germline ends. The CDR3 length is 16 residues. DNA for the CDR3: TGTGCCAGCAGTTTAGGAGCGCAGGGGGGTACAGATACGCAGTATTTT. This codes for CASSLGAQGGTDTQYF.

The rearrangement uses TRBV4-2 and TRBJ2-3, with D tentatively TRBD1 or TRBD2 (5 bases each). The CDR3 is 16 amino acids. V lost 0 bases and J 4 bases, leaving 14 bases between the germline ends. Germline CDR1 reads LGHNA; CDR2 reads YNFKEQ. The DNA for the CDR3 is TGTGCCAGCAGCCAAGAATGGTCGGGGCCAGCAGATACGCAGTATTTT. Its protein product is CASSQEWSGPADTQYF.

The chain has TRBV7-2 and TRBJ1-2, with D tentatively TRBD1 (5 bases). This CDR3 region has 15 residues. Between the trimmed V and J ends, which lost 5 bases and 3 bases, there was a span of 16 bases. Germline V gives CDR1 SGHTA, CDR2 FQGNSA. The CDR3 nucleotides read TGTGCCAGCAGCCCCCTAGGTGGGGGGGACTATGGCTACACCTTC. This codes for CASSPLGGGDYGYTF.

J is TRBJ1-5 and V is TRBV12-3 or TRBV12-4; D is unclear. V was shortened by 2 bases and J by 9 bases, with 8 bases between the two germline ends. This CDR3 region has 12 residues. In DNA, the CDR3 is TGTGCCAGCAGTTTAACGGTGGGGCCCCAGCATTTT. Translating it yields CASSLTVGPQHF.

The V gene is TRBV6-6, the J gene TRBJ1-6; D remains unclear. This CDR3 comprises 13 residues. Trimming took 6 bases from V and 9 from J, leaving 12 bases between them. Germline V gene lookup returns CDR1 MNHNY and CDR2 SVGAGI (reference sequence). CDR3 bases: TGTGCCAGCAGCGGTTTCCCGCCTTCACCCCTCCACTTT. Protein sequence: CASSGFPPSPLHF.

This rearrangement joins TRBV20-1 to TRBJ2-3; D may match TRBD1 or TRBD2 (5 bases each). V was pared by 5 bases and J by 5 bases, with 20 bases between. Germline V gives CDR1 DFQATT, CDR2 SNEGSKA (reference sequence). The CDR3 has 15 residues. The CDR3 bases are TGCAGTGCTGCGTCCGGGACGGCGACTTTAGATACGCAGTATTTT. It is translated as CSAASGTATLDTQYF.

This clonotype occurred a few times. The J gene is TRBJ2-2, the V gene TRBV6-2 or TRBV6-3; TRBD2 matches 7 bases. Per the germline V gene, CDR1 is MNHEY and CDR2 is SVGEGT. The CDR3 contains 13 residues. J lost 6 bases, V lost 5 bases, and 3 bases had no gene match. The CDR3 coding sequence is TGTGCCAGCAGTCGACTAGCTCCCGGGGAGCTGTTTTTT. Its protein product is CASSRLAPGELFF.

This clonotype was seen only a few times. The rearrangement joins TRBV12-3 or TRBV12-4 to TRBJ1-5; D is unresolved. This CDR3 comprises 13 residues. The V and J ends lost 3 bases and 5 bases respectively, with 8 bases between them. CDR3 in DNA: TGTGCCAGCAGTTTTGAGGGCTATCAGCCCCAGCATTTT. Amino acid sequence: CASSFEGYQPQHF.

The CDR3 DNA is TGTGCCAGCAACCAACGGGGGAACGCTCAAGAGACCCAGTACTTC. This gives the protein CASNQRGNAQETQYF. V gene TRBV9 combines with J gene TRBJ2-5, with a possible D match to TRBD2 (6 bases). The CDR3 covers 15 residues. In germline, CDR1 is SGDLS, CDR2 YYNGEE. With 6 bases removed from V and 2 bases from J, the gap between germline ends came to 17 bases.

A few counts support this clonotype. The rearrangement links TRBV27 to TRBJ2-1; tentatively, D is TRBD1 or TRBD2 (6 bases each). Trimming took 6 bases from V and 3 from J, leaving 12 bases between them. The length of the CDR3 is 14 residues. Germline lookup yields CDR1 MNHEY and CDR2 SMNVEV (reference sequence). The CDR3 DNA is TGTGCCAGCAGAGAGGGGGGCGACTACAATGAGCAGTTCTTC. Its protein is CASREGGDYNEQFF.

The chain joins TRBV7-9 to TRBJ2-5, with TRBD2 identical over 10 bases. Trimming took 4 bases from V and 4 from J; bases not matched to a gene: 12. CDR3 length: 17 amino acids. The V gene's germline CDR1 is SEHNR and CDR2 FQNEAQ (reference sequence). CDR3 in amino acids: CASSSPALSGGSETQYF. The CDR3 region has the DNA TGTGCCAGCAGCTCTCCGGCCCTTAGCGGGGGGTCAGAGACCCAGTACTTC.

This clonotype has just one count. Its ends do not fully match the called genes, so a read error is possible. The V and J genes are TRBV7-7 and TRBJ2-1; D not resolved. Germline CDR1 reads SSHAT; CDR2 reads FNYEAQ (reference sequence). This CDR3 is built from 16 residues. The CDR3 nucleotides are TGTGCTAGCAGCACATCCCGGGCGACGTCGGTCAATGAGCAGTTCTTC. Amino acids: CASSTSRATSVNEQFF.